This TCR beta chain was sequenced for a study of Graves' ophthalmopathy and Graves' hyperthyroidism. The sequenced template was RNA, covering the TCR beta CDR3 region. HTBI-primed first-round RT-PCR preceded second-round multiplex PCR. MiXCR, run by TCRdb on the multiplex PCR reads, gives a single entry per CDR3 protein. The profile shows hundreds of thousands of distinct CDR3 sequences, 20% to 25% of them singletons. This clonotype was detected many times. The ends were cut back, 3 bases at V and 6 bases at J, with 9 bases in the middle. The CDR3 covers 13 residues. Germline-derived CDR1 and CDR2 are MNHEY and SMNVEV (reference sequence). The study recruited hyperthyroidism patients aged 18 to 65 who were newly diagnosed, under 2 months' duration.

The clonotype was recovered from a woman between 18 and 29 years old with stable Graves' hyperthyroidism. Material for sequencing was peripheral blood. J is TRBJ1-5 and V is TRBV27; no clear D. This chain's CDR3 is CASSFRGSQPQHF. The DNA for the CDR3 is TGTGCCAGCAGTTTTCGGGGAAGTCAGCCCCAGCATTTT.